This T cell receptor (beta chain) derives from a study of cytomegalovirus exposure and HLA in healthy donors. Broader study findings: More than 150 TCR beta chains were listed as cytomegalovirus-associated.

V was cut by 1 base and J by 0 bases, with 16 bases left in between. The CDR3 contains 16 residues. The germline CDR1 and CDR2 sequences are GTSNPN and SVGIG (reference sequence). This clone was counted a few times. Its specificity is not known. PCR was performed using 60 Vbeta and 13 Jbeta primers. Assay: immunoSEQ multiplex PCR; the TCRdb copy retains only in-frame clones and omits some. The sample shows around 190,000 clones, around 77% of them seen only once. Material: PBMCs. The receptor was isolated from a woman younger than 35 in good health and CMV-seronegative. The chain links TRBV30 to TRBJ2-7; the D gene is possibly TRBD2 (6 bases). The CDR3 sequence is CAWSAESGYSSYEQYF. CDR3 DNA: TGTGCCTGGAGTGCGGAGAGCGGGTACAGCTCCTACGAGCAGTACTTC.